Below are 15 T cell receptor beta chains sequenced from a single sample in a study of blood T cell repertoires in COVID-19. Generated by immunoSEQ multiplex PCR, the TCRdb table keeps only in-frame clones and is missing some. The sample yields about 130,000 clones, around 85% seen once. Sequencing used peripheral blood. Every receptor here comes from a man aged 30-40 years with COVID-19, enrolled during active disease.

This clone has at least ten counts. The V gene is TRBV5-1, the J gene TRBJ2-7, with 8 bases that match TRBD2. V gave up 3 bases and J gave up 2 bases; unmatched junction bases: 7. CDR3 length: 15 amino acids. Germline assignment: CDR1 SGHRS and CDR2 YFSETQ. The CDR3 loop reads CASSYLSGGAYEQYF. The CDR3, as DNA: TGCGCCAGCAGCTATCTCAGCGGGGGAGCCTACGAGCAGTACTTC. Based on the CDR3 plus reference TRBV5-1 and TRBJ2-7, the full variable domain is KAGVTQTPRYLIKTRGQQVTLSCSPISGHRSVSWYQQTPGQGLQFLFEYFSETQRNKGNFPGRFSGRQFSNSRSEMNVSTLELGDSALYLCASSYLSGGAYEQYFGPGTRLTVT.

V is TRBV9 and J is TRBJ2-7, with a tentative D call TRBD2 (5 bases). CDR1 is SGDLS, CDR2 YYNGEE, per germline. The CDR3 runs 14 residues. Trimming shortened V by 0 bases and J by 1 base, and 8 bases separated the two germline ends. CDR3: CASSVAGWSYEQYF. CDR3 coding DNA: TGTGCCAGCAGCGTAGCGGGGTGGTCCTACGAGCAGTACTTC.

This CDR3 is CATSETRVAGWFNEQFF. The CDR3 DNA reads TGTGCCACCAGTGAGACCAGGGTGGCCGGGTGGTTTAATGAGCAGTTCTTC. The chain links TRBV24-1 to TRBJ2-1, with D possibly matching TRBD1 (5 bases). The CDR3 is made up of 17 amino acids. The V and J ends lost 4 bases and 7 bases respectively, with 22 bases between them. Germline V gene sequence: CDR1 KGHDR, CDR2 SFDVKD.

This chain connects TRBV5-1 to TRBJ2-3; possible D gene TRBD1, 6 bases. Between the trimmed V and J ends, which lost 0 bases and 2 bases, there was a span of 10 bases. Germline CDR1 and CDR2: SGHRS and YFSETQ. The length of the CDR3 is 15 residues. CDR3 in amino acids: CASSLGQVPTDTQYF. The CDR3 DNA reads TGCGCCAGCAGCTTGGGACAGGTCCCCACAGATACGCAGTATTTT.

The chain joins TRBV18 to TRBJ1-1, with D uncertain. The germline V gene encodes CDR1 KGHSH and CDR2 LQKENI. V was shortened by 2 bases and J by 1 base, with 8 bases between the two germline ends. This CDR3 has 14 amino acids. The CDR3 DNA reads as TGTGCCAGCTCACCATTGAGCGGGAACACTGAAGCTTTCTTT. Translating gives CASSPLSGNTEAFF.

The chain combines TRBV2 with TRBJ1-4; no firm D call. Germline V gives CDR1 SNHLY, CDR2 FYNNEI. The CDR3 extends over 11 amino acids. Trimming cost V 4 bases and J 6 bases, with 3 bases left between them. CDR3 region: CASSADEKLFF. In DNA form, the CDR3 reads TGTGCCAGCAGTGCGGATGAAAAACTGTTTTTT.

This clone was counted a few times. The J gene is TRBJ1-5, the V gene TRBV6-6, with TRBD1 matching over 8 bases. The germline V gene encodes CDR1 MNHNY and CDR2 SVGAGI (reference sequence). This CDR3 spans 16 amino acids. Trimming removed 6 bases from V and 0 bases from J; junction bases left unmatched: 7. The DNA of the CDR3 is TGTGCCAGCAGCCGACTTGGGACAGGTAGCAATCAGCCCCAGCATTTT. It codes for CASSRLGTGSNQPQHF.

This chain links TRBV9 with TRBJ2-1; weak D call: TRBD2 (7 bases). In germline, CDR1 is SGDLS, CDR2 YYNGEE. The CDR3 covers 15 residues. Trimming pared 4 bases from V and 3 bases from J, leaving 14 bases between. DNA of the CDR3: TGTGCCAGCAGCCCCGAGGGGGGGGTCTACAATGAGCAGTTCTTC. Amino acids: CASSPEGGVYNEQFF.

V and J are TRBV1 and TRBJ1-5. TRBV1 is marked as a pseudogene. The CDR3 sequence is 14 residues long. The CDR3 spells CTSSLNGPGQPQHF. CDR3 nucleotide sequence: TGCACCAGCAGCCTCAATGGTCCCGGGCAGCCCCAGCATTTT.

The gene calls are TRBV7-2 and TRBJ2-3, with D perhaps TRBD1 (6 bases). The V gene's germline CDR1 is SGHTA and CDR2 FQGNSA. V was cut by 1 base and J by 2 bases, with 13 bases left in between. The CDR3 runs to 16 residues. The CDR3 loop is CASSLGHRVFTDTQYF. CDR3 coding DNA: TGTGCCAGCAGCTTAGGCCACAGGGTATTCACAGATACGCAGTATTTT.

Of note for this clone: One end of the junction fails to match germline, which may point to a read error. This chain connects TRBV4-3 to TRBJ1-1; the match to TRBD1 covers 7 bases. The CDR3 runs 15 residues. The germline V gene has CDR1 LGHNA and CDR2 YSLEER. The CDR3 DNA follows: TGCGCCAGCAGACAGACAGGGCGGTTGAACGCTGAAGCTTTCTTT. Amino acids: CASRQTGRLNAEAFF.

The gene calls are TRBV3-1 (or the pseudogene TRBV3-2) and TRBJ1-5, with TRBD1 matching over 8 bases. CDR3 length equals 19 residues. Germline-derived CDR1 and CDR2 are LGHDT and YNNKEL (reference sequence). With V trimmed by 3 bases and J by 1 base, 14 bases remained unmatched. CDR3 sequence reads: CASSQDSGQGVSSNQPQHF. The CDR3 nucleotides read TGTGCCAGCAGCCAGGATTCCGGACAGGGTGTATCGAGCAATCAGCCCCAGCATTTT.

This clone has just one count. The chain carries TRBV6-6 and TRBJ1-2, with D perhaps matching TRBD1 (6 bases). Germline CDR1 and CDR2: MNHNY and SVGAGI (reference sequence). The CDR3 runs 16 residues. The ends were cut back, 0 bases at V and 0 bases at J, with 11 bases in the middle. CDR3 coding DNA: TGTGCCAGCAGTTACTCCCGGGACACCTCTAACTATGGCTACACCTTC. It yields the protein CASSYSRDTSNYGYTF.

The V gene is TRBV10-3, the J gene TRBJ1-5; TRBD1 agrees at 9 bases. The CDR3 spans 15 residues. The trim removed 4 bases at V and 2 bases at J, leaving 3 bases unmatched. Germline CDR1 reads ENHRY; CDR2 reads SYGVKD. CDR3 DNA: TGTGCCATCAGTGGGGGACAGGGTCGCAATCAGCCCCAGCATTTT. Its protein product is CAISGGQGRNQPQHF.

The rearrangement uses TRBV18 and TRBJ2-7, with TRBD1 matching over 7 bases. Germline V CDR1 and CDR2: KGHSH, LQKENI. Trimming at V came to 3 bases and at J to 5 bases, leaving 7 bases not matched to a gene. There are 14 residues in the CDR3. In nucleotides, the CDR3 is TGTGCCAGCTCACCTCTAACAGGGGTCGACGAGCAGTACTTC. Translation: CASSPLTGVDEQYF.